The clone carrying this T cell receptor (beta chain) was counted only a few times. What it binds is unknown. MiXCR was run by TCRdb on the reads, yielding one entry per CDR3 protein. The table lists about 500,000 distinct CDR3 sequences, 33% of them singletons, with about 17% in the top ten. This record comes from a study of T cell repertoires in cytomegalovirus infection. The overall study: Public TCR beta signatures indicated both CMV infection and matching HLA type.

Findings and caveats of the study: What dominated the ex vivo response were HLA-C-restricted CMV-specific TCR beta clonotypes. Summed frequency of public TCR beta families distinguished CMV carriers with the relevant HLA.

Source: cultured PBMCs, taken from culture after CMV antigen stimulation. The clonotype was recovered from a human donor in good health (CMV status not recorded). Some clones in this sample may be carry-over from other donors' samples.

The CDR3 region is CASRTGEYREKLFF. CDR3 sequence (DNA): TGTGCCAGCAGAACAGGGGAGTATCGTGAAAAACTGTTTTTT. The V call is TRBV6-1, the J call TRBJ1-4; 7 nucleotides match TRBD1. This CDR3 region has 14 residues. V was pared by 6 bases and J by 7 bases, with 8 bases of the junction left unmatched. Germline V lookup: CDR1 MNHNS, CDR2 SASEGT.